The rows below give T cell receptor beta chains drawn from one sample of a study of blood T cell repertoires in COVID-19. TCRdb's copy holds only in-frame clones and misses some; the assay was immunoSEQ multiplex PCR. The sample shows a few hundred thousand clones, over 75% of them seen only once. Source material: PBMCs or T cells enriched from blood (not recorded which). Receptor source: a woman in her thirties or forties who had been exposed to COVID-19. CDR3s include the opening cysteine and the closing phenylalanine or tryptophan. The order of the fields is J gene, V gene, D gene, CDR3 protein, CDR3 DNA. A D gene is named only where the DNA matches it firmly.

J gene: TRBJ2-7
V gene: TRBV28
D gene: .
CDR3 protein: CASTQTGAWDEQYF
CDR3 DNA: TGTGCCAGCACCCAAACAGGAGCCTGGGACGAGCAGTACTTC

J gene: TRBJ2-1
V gene: TRBV5-4
D gene: .
CDR3 protein: CASSLGELADLNEQFF
CDR3 DNA: TGTGCCAGCAGCTTGGGGGAACTAGCCGACCTCAATGAGCAGTTCTTC

J gene: TRBJ2-1
V gene: TRBV19
D gene: .
CDR3 protein: CASTKVGEGFGEQFF
CDR3 DNA: TGTGCCAGTACCAAGGTGGGAGAAGGTTTCGGTGAGCAGTTCTTC

J gene: TRBJ2-3
V gene: TRBV4-2
D gene: TRBD2
CDR3 protein: CASSQGAGAGGNTDTQYF
CDR3 DNA: TGTGCCAGCAGCCAGGGTGCGGGGGCGGGGGGAAACACAGATACGCAGTATTTT

J gene: TRBJ2-5
V gene: TRBV5-1
D gene: TRBD2
CDR3 protein: CASSFGLAGGGETQYF
CDR3 DNA: TGTGCCAGCAGCTTCGGACTAGCGGGAGGGGGAGAGACCCAGTACTTC

J gene: TRBJ1-1
V gene: TRBV3-1/TRBV3-2
D gene: .
CDR3 protein: CASSQDGGGSRAFF
CDR3 DNA: TGTGCCAGCAGCCAAGATGGTGGCGGGTCTAGAGCTTTCTTT

J gene: TRBJ1-6
V gene: TRBV6-5
D gene: .
CDR3 protein: CASSWDGGGNSPLHF
CDR3 DNA: TGTGCCAGCAGTTGGGACGGGGGAGGCAATTCACCCCTCCACTTT

J gene: TRBJ1-1
V gene: TRBV7-9
D gene: .
CDR3 protein: CASSAGNTEAFF
CDR3 DNA: TGTGCCAGCAGCGCAGGGAACACTGAAGCTTTCTTT

J gene: TRBJ1-1
V gene: TRBV12-3/TRBV12-4
D gene: .
CDR3 protein: CASSLGPGGTFF
CDR3 DNA: TGTGCCAGCAGTTTAGGCCCCGGGGGAACTTTCTTT

J gene: TRBJ1-1
V gene: TRBV12-3/TRBV12-4
D gene: .
CDR3 protein: CASRLLGPEAFF
CDR3 DNA: TGTGCCAGCAGACTACTAGGCCCTGAAGCTTTCTTT

J gene: TRBJ2-7
V gene: TRBV13
D gene: TRBD2
CDR3 protein: CASSGPGTSVGEQYF
CDR3 DNA: TGTGCCAGCAGTGGACCCGGGACTAGTGTAGGCGAGCAGTACTTC

J gene: TRBJ1-3
V gene: TRBV12-5
D gene: .
CDR3 protein: CASGLGGATGNTIYF
CDR3 DNA: TGTGCTAGTGGTTTGGGAGGAGCCACTGGAAACACCATATATTTT

J gene: TRBJ1-1
V gene: TRBV12-3/TRBV12-4
D gene: .
CDR3 protein: CASGGGTKPAFF
CDR3 DNA: TGTGCCAGCGGGGGGGGTACAAAACCGGCTTTCTTT

J gene: TRBJ2-2
V gene: TRBV4-3
D gene: TRBD1
CDR3 protein: CASSQDSPGQGSTGELFF
CDR3 DNA: TGCGCCAGCAGCCAAGATTCGCCGGGACAGGGGTCTACCGGGGAGCTGTTTTTT

J gene: TRBJ2-3
V gene: TRBV5-1
D gene: TRBD2
CDR3 protein: CASSYWTSGPNRADTQYF
CDR3 DNA: TGCGCCAGCAGCTACTGGACTAGCGGGCCCAACAGGGCAGATACGCAGTATTTT

J gene: TRBJ1-1
V gene: TRBV4-3
D gene: .
CDR3 protein: CASSQDAGENTEAFF
CDR3 DNA: TGCGCCAGCAGCCAAGATGCCGGGGAGAACACTGAAGCTTTCTTT

J gene: TRBJ1-1
V gene: TRBV30
D gene: .
CDR3 protein: CAWSRPREAFF
CDR3 DNA: TGTGCCTGGAGCAGGCCTCGAGAAGCTTTCTTT

J gene: TRBJ2-2
V gene: TRBV7-6
D gene: TRBD2
CDR3 protein: CASSSVAGTGELFF
CDR3 DNA: TGTGCCAGCAGCTCCGTAGCGGGCACCGGGGAGCTGTTTTTT

J gene: TRBJ1-4
V gene: TRBV28
D gene: TRBD1
CDR3 protein: CASSRTGEKYEKLFF
CDR3 DNA: TGTGCCAGCAGTCGGACAGGGGAAAAGTATGAAAAACTGTTTTTT

J gene: TRBJ1-1
V gene: TRBV6-5
D gene: .
CDR3 protein: CASSSARDRGGTEAFF
CDR3 DNA: TGTGCCAGCAGTTCCGCCAGGGACCGGGGGGGCACTGAAGCTTTCTTT

J gene: TRBJ2-3
V gene: TRBV7-2
D gene: TRBD2
CDR3 protein: CASSHSGAGTDTQYF
CDR3 DNA: TGTGCCAGCAGCCATAGCGGGGCCGGCACAGATACGCAGTATTTT

J gene: TRBJ1-2
V gene: TRBV7-8
D gene: .
CDR3 protein: CASSLAPGGGYGYTF
CDR3 DNA: TGTGCCAGCAGCTTAGCGCCGGGGGGCGGCTATGGCTACACCTTC

J gene: TRBJ2-4
V gene: TRBV5-4
D gene: TRBD1
CDR3 protein: CASSLGLGQRAKNIQYF
CDR3 DNA: TGTGCCAGCAGCTTGGGGCTGGGACAGAGAGCCAAAAACATTCAGTACTTC

J gene: TRBJ1-6
V gene: TRBV3-1/TRBV3-2
D gene: .
CDR3 protein: CASSQQQVYNSPLHF
CDR3 DNA: TGTGCCAGCAGCCAACAACAGGTCTATAATTCACCCCTCCACTTT

J gene: TRBJ1-2
V gene: TRBV5-1
D gene: TRBD1
CDR3 protein: CASSLVPGQYYGYTF
CDR3 DNA: TGCGCCAGCAGCTTGGTCCCGGGACAGTACTATGGCTACACCTTC

J gene: TRBJ2-3
V gene: TRBV5-4
D gene: .
CDR3 protein: CASNLGGDSTDTQYF
CDR3 DNA: TGTGCCAGCAACTTAGGGGGGGACTCCACAGATACGCAGTATTTT

J gene: TRBJ2-7
V gene: TRBV29-1
D gene: TRBD1
CDR3 protein: CSVETGVMRTYEQYF
CDR3 DNA: TGCAGCGTTGAGACAGGGGTGATGAGGACCTACGAGCAGTACTTC

J gene: TRBJ2-3
V gene: TRBV28
D gene: TRBD2
CDR3 protein: CASSFFGAGGWSTDTQYF
CDR3 DNA: TGTGCCAGCAGTTTCTTCGGAGCGGGGGGTTGGAGCACAGATACGCAGTATTTT